These 31 T cell receptor beta chains were sequenced from one sample in a study of vaccination and CD4 T cells after COVID-19. An Oncomine TCR Beta short-read assay was used to sequence the DNA from cultured CD4+ T cells. Investigators isolated genomic DNA from cultured CD4+ T cells. TCRdb used MiXCR to reprocess the PCR reads, holding one entry per CDR3 protein. The sample consists of 9,000 to 10,000 distinct CDR3 sequences, roughly a third of them appearing once. These TCRs are of unknown antigen specificity. The sample's treatment: approximately nine-day PBMC culture with coronavirus spike peptide pools or control peptides (ViraFEST assay). Those CD4+ T cells from the unexposed donor predate the COVID-19 pandemic (2011-2018). The specimen was CD4+ T cells from blood, cultured in vitro. The receptors here all came from a human donor in good health.

The chain has TRBV5-1 and TRBJ2-1, with 9 bases identical to TRBD1. This CDR3 spans 15 amino acids. Germline CDR1 SGHRS, CDR2 YFSETQ. The V gene end was trimmed by 8 bases and the J gene end by 5 bases; junction bases not matched to a gene: 11. The CDR3 here is CASSPPGQGNNEQFF. The CDR3 nucleotides read TGCGCCAGTTCACCCCCGGGACAGGGAAACAATGAGCAGTTCTTC.

This clonotype has more than one count but fewer than ten. This rearrangement joins TRBV7-6 to TRBJ1-1, with 7 bases that match TRBD1. This CDR3 comprises 16 residues. Germline V lookup: CDR1 SGHVS, CDR2 FNYEAQ. Trimming removed 1 base from V and 0 bases from J; junction bases left unmatched: 5. CDR3 region: CASSLGSGQMNTEAFF. The CDR3 DNA is TGTGCCAGCAGCTTAGGATCGGGACAGATGAACACTGAAGCTTTCTTT.

The CDR3 region is CASSGTMNYGYTF. CDR3 coding DNA: TGTGCCAGCAGTGGGACAATGAACTATGGCTACACCTTC. V and J are TRBV2 and TRBJ1-2; maybe TRBD1 (5 bases). This CDR3 contains 13 residues. In germline, CDR1 is SNHLY, CDR2 FYNNEI. The V gene lost 4 bases and the J gene lost 2 bases, with 8 bases spanning the gap.

CDR3 DNA sequence: TGTGCCAGCAGTGAGGGCGCCACAGATACGCAGTATTTT. This encodes CASSEGATDTQYF. The V and J genes are TRBV6-1 and TRBJ2-3; no clear D. The V end lost 3 bases, the J end lost 2 bases, and 6 bases lay between the germline ends. The CDR3 contains 13 residues. The V gene's germline CDR1 is MNHNS and CDR2 SASEGT.

This chain links TRBV24-1 with TRBJ2-3, with TRBD2 as a possible D gene (6 bases). CDR1 is KGHDR, CDR2 SFDVKD, per germline. CDR3 length: 19 amino acids. Trimming left V 7 bases short and J 6 bases short, with 31 bases between. The CDR3 spells CATSHGLLSGPVGRDTQYF. CDR3 bases: TGTGCCACCAGCCATGGACTCCTTAGCGGCCCCGTGGGTCGGGATACGCAGTATTTT.

This clonotype was counted only a few times. The chain has TRBV7-8 and TRBJ2-1; the D is unclear. From germline, CDR1 is SGHVS and CDR2 FQNEAQ. CDR3 length: 11 amino acids. V shed 5 bases and J shed 5 bases, with 4 bases lying between them. The DNA of the CDR3 is TGTGCCAGCAGCGGCCACAATGAGCAGTTCTTC. This codes for CASSGHNEQFF.

This clonotype was observed a few times. The chain links TRBV7-9 to TRBJ2-3; tentatively, D is TRBD2 (6 bases). The CDR3 loop spans 13 amino acids. Germline CDR1 and CDR2: SEHNR and FQNEAQ (reference sequence). V lost 3 bases and J lost 6, with 10 bases in between. CDR3 nucleotide sequence: TGTGCCAGCAGCTTCCCCGGGAGTGATACGCAGTATTTT. Translated: CASSFPGSDTQYF.

V usage is TRBV7-9 and J usage is TRBJ2-3, with 12 bases aligning to TRBD2. The CDR3 length is 15 residues. V was clipped by 6 bases and J by 5 bases; unmatched bases: 6. Germline assignment: CDR1 SEHNR and CDR2 FQNEAQ (reference sequence). CDR3 sequence (DNA): TGTGCCAGCAGTAAACTAGCGGGAGGACGAGATACGCAGTATTTT. Its protein product is CASSKLAGGRDTQYF.

This rearrangement joins TRBV20-1 to TRBJ2-7, with 8 positions matching TRBD1. The CDR3 is made up of 14 amino acids. Germline lookup yields CDR1 DFQATT and CDR2 SNEGSKA (reference sequence). After removal of 0 bases from V and 3 bases from J, the junction contained 4 bases not matched to a gene. CDR3 nucleotide sequence: TGCAGTGCTAGAGACCCAGACAGGGGCTACGAGCAGTACTTC. Translated: CSARDPDRGYEQYF.

This clonotype has only one observation. The junction does not match germline at one end; this may be a read error. This chain connects TRBV20-1 to TRBJ1-5, with a tentative D call TRBD1 (6 bases). The CDR3 runs to 14 residues. Germline CDR1 is DFQATT and CDR2 is SNEGSKA (reference sequence). The CDR3 bases are TGCGGTGCTAGTCGGACAGTGGGCAATCAGCCCCAGCATTTT. This gives the protein CGASRTVGNQPQHF.

The rearrangement joins TRBV28 to TRBJ1-2; a weak D match, TRBD1 (5 bases). Trimming stripped 10 bases from V and 1 base from J, with 16 bases between. The CDR3 is made up of 14 amino acids. Looked up from germline, CDR1 is MDHEN and CDR2 is SYDVKM. CDR3 DNA sequence: TGTGCCATAGGCGGGCAGGGAGATAACTATGGCTACACCTTC. Translated: CAIGGQGDNYGYTF.

The rearrangement uses TRBV7-2 and TRBJ1-5, with unresolved D. Trimming cost V 1 base and J 7 bases, with 8 bases left between them. In germline, CDR1 is SGHTA, CDR2 FQGNSA. The CDR3 consists of 13 residues. The CDR3, as DNA: TGTGCCAGCAGCTTAGAAGTGCGGCAGCCCCAGCATTTT. Protein: CASSLEVRQPQHF.

For the CDR3, the DNA is TGTGCCAGCAGCCAAGATACGGGACTGGCGGTCCACGAGCAGTACTTC. This codes for CASSQDTGLAVHEQYF. V gene TRBV14 combines with J gene TRBJ2-7; a possible D gene is TRBD2 (6 bases). This CDR3 contains 16 residues. Germline V gene sequence: CDR1 SGHDN, CDR2 FVKESK. With 0 bases removed from V and 5 bases from J, the gap between germline ends came to 17 bases.

The chain recombines TRBV19 with TRBJ2-7; TRBD1 aligns across 7 bases. The CDR3 length is 13 residues. Looked up from germline, CDR1 is LNHDA and CDR2 is SQIVND (reference sequence). The ends lost 4 bases at V and 1 base at J; junction bases unmatched: 1. CDR3 sequence reads: CASSTTGSYEQYF. The DNA for the CDR3 is TGTGCCAGTAGTACGACAGGGTCCTACGAGCAGTACTTC. Variable domain in full (rest from reference TRBV19 and TRBJ2-7): DGGITQSPKYLFRKEGQNVTLSCEQNLNHDAMYWYRQDPGQGLRLIYYSQIVNDFQKGDIAEGYSVSREKKESFPLTVTSAQKNPTAFYLCASSTTGSYEQYFGPGTRLTVT.

The genes are TRBV28 and TRBJ1-5; D may be TRBD1 (5 bases). V was cut by 5 bases and J by 0 bases, with 8 bases left in between. Germline CDR1 and CDR2: MDHEN and SYDVKM. This CDR3 region has 14 residues. The CDR3 region is CASSAGHSNQPQHF. In DNA, the CDR3 is TGTGCCAGCAGTGCCGGACATAGCAATCAGCCCCAGCATTTT.

This sequence joins TRBV20-1 and TRBJ2-1, with 9 bases fitting TRBD2. The CDR3 has 17 residues. Trimming removed 0 bases from V and 4 bases from J; junction bases left unmatched: 10. Germline V gene lookup returns CDR1 DFQATT and CDR2 SNEGSKA (reference sequence). CDR3 amino acids: CSARDRASGTRYNEQFF. The CDR3 coding sequence is TGCAGTGCTAGAGATCGGGCTAGCGGGACAAGGTACAATGAGCAGTTCTTC.

This clonotype was observed a handful of times. CDR3 region: CASRDTSGNTIYF. CDR3 in DNA: TGTGCCAGCAGGGACACTTCTGGAAACACCATATATTTT. V usage is TRBV27 and J usage is TRBJ1-3; a possible D gene is TRBD1 (5 bases). This CDR3 has 13 amino acids. V was shortened by 6 bases and J by 1 base, with 7 bases between the two germline ends. Germline CDR1 MNHEY, CDR2 SMNVEV (reference sequence).

The CDR3 region has the DNA TGCGCCAGCAGCCAAGGAGTCGGCACCGTCTACGAGCAGTACTTC. It is translated as CASSQGVGTVYEQYF. The chain carries TRBV4-1 and TRBJ2-7, with D unclear. Germline loops: CDR1 MGHRA, CDR2 YSYEKL. This CDR3 region has 15 residues. Trimming left V 1 base short and J 3 bases short, with 13 bases between.

Judged by abundance, this clonotype is medium-sized (0.01 to 0.1%). The CDR3 is CSVGWGADSPLHF. The CDR3 region has the DNA TGCAGCGTTGGTTGGGGCGCGGATTCACCCCTCCACTTT. The genes are TRBV29-1 and TRBJ1-6; D is perhaps TRBD1 (5 bases). CDR3 length: 13 residues. V lost 4 bases and J lost 8, with 12 bases in between. The germline V gene has CDR1 SQVTM and CDR2 ANQGSEA.

The rearrangement links TRBV30 to TRBJ1-5; 8 bases match TRBD1. Germline V gene data show CDR1 as GTSNPN and CDR2 as SVGIG (reference sequence). The CDR3 loop spans 18 amino acids. Trimming cost V 4 bases and J 5 bases; bases outside gene matches: 19. The CDR3 bases are TGTGCCTGGAACCACCGGGACAGGTTTCGGGTAGCTGATCAGCCCCAGCATTTT. This gives the protein CAWNHRDRFRVADQPQHF.

This clonotype was recorded a few times. The chain carries TRBV20-1 and TRBJ1-1; perhaps TRBD1 as D (5 bases). V lost 0 bases and J lost 1, with 9 bases in between. Germline V gives CDR1 DFQATT, CDR2 SNEGSKA (reference sequence). The CDR3 contains 14 residues. CDR3 bases: TGCAGTGCTAGAGATGTACAGGAGAACACTGAAGCTTTCTTT. Translated: CSARDVQENTEAFF.

This clonotype was counted between two and nine times. The chain carries TRBV6-2 or TRBV6-3 and TRBJ2-7; TRBD1 agrees at 10 bases. Germline CDR1 and CDR2: MNHEY and SVGEGT. V gave up 6 bases and J gave up 6 bases; unmatched junction bases: 8. This CDR3 has 14 residues. CDR3 loop: CASRPGTGVSEQYF. In nucleotides, the CDR3 is TGTGCCAGCAGGCCCGGGACAGGGGTGTCCGAGCAGTACTTC.

This rearrangement joins TRBV19 to TRBJ2-2; no definite D call. Germline V gene data show CDR1 as LNHDA and CDR2 as SQIVND (reference sequence). This CDR3 region has 14 residues. Trimming pared 7 bases from V and 3 bases from J, leaving 12 bases between. CDR3: CASKNPEHTGELFF. CDR3 nucleotides: TGTGCCAGTAAAAACCCTGAACACACCGGGGAGCTGTTTTTT.

In its sample, this clonotype was seen a few times. The CDR3 sequence is CASSSADSYSYEQYF. The CDR3, as DNA: TGTGCCAGCAGCTCGGCGGACAGCTACTCCTACGAGCAGTACTTC. The chain combines TRBV7-2 with TRBJ2-7; D possibly corresponds to TRBD1 (6 bases). Germline V gene sequence: CDR1 SGHTA, CDR2 FQGNSA. The V and J ends lost 4 bases and 0 bases respectively, with 13 bases between them. The CDR3 is 15 residues long.

The V and J genes are TRBV28 and TRBJ1-2; D unclear. This CDR3 spans 13 amino acids. Germline loops: CDR1 MDHEN, CDR2 SYDVKM. Between the trimmed V and J ends, which lost 5 bases and 4 bases, there was a span of 11 bases. The CDR3 coding sequence is TGTGCCAGCAGTCCCCCTAGGGCCTATGGCTACACCTTC. This translates into CASSPPRAYGYTF.

This clonotype was observed a few times. J is TRBJ2-7 and V is TRBV12-3 or TRBV12-4, with D possibly being TRBD1 (5 bases). V lost 5 bases to trimming and J lost 3 bases, with 11 bases between them. CDR3 length: 13 amino acids. CDR3 sequence: CASSMGPNYEQYF. CDR3 bases: TGTGCCAGCAGTATGGGGCCAAACTACGAGCAGTACTTC.

This chain links TRBV20-1 with TRBJ1-1; 8 bases fit TRBD1. V lost 5 bases and J lost 9; bases outside the gene matches: 8. This CDR3 contains 12 residues. Germline-derived CDR1 and CDR2 are DFQATT and SNEGSKA (reference sequence). Written as DNA, the CDR3 is TGCAGTGCTCGACAGGGGTTTCGGCAAGCTTTCTTT. Its translation: CSARQGFRQAFF.

This clonotype has just a few counts. The genes are TRBV6-2 or TRBV6-3 and TRBJ1-1; 7 nucleotides align to TRBD1. Germline lookup yields CDR1 MNHEY and CDR2 SVGEGT. This CDR3 comprises 19 residues. V was pared by 2 bases and J by 1 base, with 16 bases of the junction left unmatched. CDR3 amino acids: CASSYAPTGLSIGNTEAFF. CDR3 DNA sequence: TGTGCCAGCAGTTACGCCCCGACAGGGCTTTCCATTGGGAACACTGAAGCTTTCTTT.

This clonotype was detected a few times. The chain carries TRBV19 and TRBJ2-5; D is unclear. The CDR3 is made up of 14 amino acids. V shed 7 bases and J shed 3 bases, with 15 bases lying between them. Germline V lookup: CDR1 LNHDA, CDR2 SQIVND (reference sequence). CDR3 in DNA: TGTGCCAGTACCCATACTTCGGGTGAAGAGACCCAGTACTTC. Translating gives CASTHTSGEETQYF.

This clonotype was recorded a few times. The genes are TRBV7-2 and TRBJ1-5; D may be TRBD1 (5 bases). The V end was cut by 2 bases, the J end by 3 bases, with 8 bases between. The germline gives CDR1 SGHTA, CDR2 FQGNSA. The CDR3 is made up of 14 amino acids. The CDR3 spells CASSLWGPNQPQHF. The CDR3 DNA reads TGTGCCAGCAGCTTATGGGGACCCAATCAGCCCCAGCATTTT. Using reference TRBV7-2 and TRBJ1-5 for the parts outside the CDR3, the full variable domain is GAGVSQSPSNKVTEKGKDVELRCDPISGHTALYWYRQSLGQGLEFLIYFQGNSAPDKSGLPSDRFSAERTGGSVSTLTIQRTQQEDSAVYLCASSLWGPNQPQHFGDGTRLSIL.

The chain uses TRBV7-6 and TRBJ2-3; 7 nucleotides match TRBD2. CDR3 length: 15 residues. The germline V gene encodes CDR1 SGHVS and CDR2 FNYEAQ. As DNA, the CDR3 is TGTGCAAGCGGGGATTCAGGTTTCTACACAGATACGCAGTATTTT. Translated: CASGDSGFYTDTQYF.